The 24 T cell receptor beta chains below were found in one sample sequenced in a study of shared clonotypes between healthy human individuals. Produced via immunoSEQ multiplex PCR; TCRdb's table is partial and in-frame only. The repertoire has about 1.1 million clones, around 82% of them found once; the top ten carry roughly 0.65%. The specimen sequenced was memory CD4+ T cells from PBMCs. Stated subset: CD45RA-negative fraction. The receptors stem from a man aged 18 to 30 in good health. Some clones in this sample may be carry-over from other donors' samples.

The J gene is TRBJ2-7, the V gene TRBV5-5; a weak D match, TRBD1 (6 bases). CDR1 is SGHKS, CDR2 YYEKEE, per germline (reference sequence). Trimming shortened V by 0 bases and J by 3 bases, and 13 bases separated the two germline ends. There are 15 residues in the CDR3. The CDR3 DNA follows: TGTGCCAGCAGCTTGGGTTACAGGGCGGACTACGAGCAGTACTTC. Protein product: CASSLGYRADYEQYF.

The J gene is TRBJ1-5, the V gene TRBV30, with no clear D. The length of the CDR3 is 13 residues. Trimming shortened V by 0 bases and J by 6 bases, and 9 bases separated the two germline ends. Looked up from germline, CDR1 is GTSNPN and CDR2 is SVGIG (reference sequence). CDR3 bases: TGTGCCTGGAGTGTAGGTAACCGTCAGCCCCAGCATTTT. Protein: CAWSVGNRQPQHF. The full variable domain, in which reference TRBV30 and TRBJ1-5 provide the parts outside the CDR3, is SQTIHQWPATLVQPVGSPLSLECTVEGTSNPNLYWYRQAAGRGLQLLFYSVGIGQISSEVPQNLSASRPQDRQFILSSKKLLLSDSGFYLCAWSVGNRQPQHFGDGTRLSIL.

The chain combines TRBV10-2 with TRBJ2-7, with TRBD1 as a possible D gene (6 bases). The CDR3 contains 13 residues. Trimming took off 6 bases at V and 2 bases at J, with 11 bases between the two ends. CDR1 and CDR2 from the germline V gene are WSHSY and SAAADI. In nucleotides, the CDR3 is TGCGCCAGCAGGTCAGGGGTGGCCTACGAGCAGTACTTC. Translation gives CASRSGVAYEQYF.

This clone has a handful of counts. The chain joins TRBV6-5 to TRBJ2-6; D is undetermined. Germline assignment: CDR1 MNHEY and CDR2 SVGAGI. V shed 6 bases and J shed 2 bases, with 11 bases lying between them. CDR3 length: 15 residues. The CDR3 spells CASSSMGTGANVLTF. The CDR3 DNA reads TGTGCCAGCAGCTCCATGGGCACTGGGGCCAACGTCCTGACTTTC.

The chain recombines TRBV2 with TRBJ2-1; 8 positions match TRBD2. The ends lost 10 bases at V and 7 bases at J; junction bases unmatched: 15. CDR3 length equals 15 residues. Germline values: CDR1 SNHLY, CDR2 FYNNEI. CDR3 DNA sequence: TGTGCCATAAACTACGGGAGCCGCGGGGGGAATGAGCAGTTCTTC. Translated: CAINYGSRGGNEQFF.

This clone has a single count. J is TRBJ2-7 and V is TRBV27, with D unclear. V lost 2 bases, J lost 4 bases, and 12 bases lay in between. The CDR3 has 14 residues. Germline lookup yields CDR1 MNHEY and CDR2 SMNVEV (reference sequence). The CDR3 sequence: CASSLGPSRYEQYF. In nucleotides, the CDR3 is TGTGCCAGCAGTTTAGGTCCTAGTCGGTACGAGCAGTACTTC.

The chain links TRBV4-3 to TRBJ2-5; TRBD1 is a possible D gene (6 bases). Looked up from germline, CDR1 is LGHNA and CDR2 is YSLEER. Trimming stripped 4 bases from V and 5 bases from J, with 23 bases between. This CDR3 is built from 17 residues. The CDR3 sequence: CASSPGTIRSEPETQYF. DNA for the CDR3: TGCGCCAGCAGCCCCGGGACAATCCGATCGGAACCGGAGACCCAGTACTTC.

The sample holds one count of this clone. This sequence joins TRBV5-4 and TRBJ2-7; TRBD2 aligns across 10 bases. In germline, CDR1 is SGHNT, CDR2 YYREEE (reference sequence). This CDR3 is built from 15 residues. V was clipped by 4 bases and J by 3 bases; unmatched bases: 7. For the CDR3, the DNA is TGTGCCAGCAGCACGGTAGCGGGGGGAAGCTACGAGCAGTACTTC. Amino acid sequence: CASSTVAGGSYEQYF.

The chain employs TRBV18 and TRBJ2-1; D is possibly TRBD2 (5 bases). Trimming left V 4 bases short and J 10 bases short, with 14 bases between. The CDR3 spans 13 residues. The germline gives CDR1 KGHSH, CDR2 LQKENI. The DNA of the CDR3 is TGTGCCAGCTCACAATCCGGACCGGGGGAGCAGTTCTTC. Protein sequence: CASSQSGPGEQFF.

The chain joins TRBV27 to TRBJ2-1; TRBD2 matches 7 bases. Germline trimming cut 5 bases from V and 6 bases from J; bases unmatched to any gene: 10. CDR1 MNHEY and CDR2 SMNVEV come from the germline V gene (reference sequence). The CDR3 loop spans 15 amino acids. The CDR3 sequence is CASSDVPPGGNEQFF. CDR3 sequence (DNA): TGTGCCAGCAGTGATGTTCCTCCGGGGGGCAATGAGCAGTTCTTC.

V gene TRBV12-5 combines with J gene TRBJ2-5; 8 nucleotides match TRBD1. V gave up 1 base and J gave up 4 bases; unmatched junction bases: 5. The CDR3 extends over 15 amino acids. Germline assignment: CDR1 LGHNT and CDR2 FRNRAP. As DNA, the CDR3 is TGTGCTAGTGGTTTGGGGGGACAGGTAGGAGAGACCCAGTACTTC. Amino acid sequence: CASGLGGQVGETQYF.

V is TRBV4-3 and J is TRBJ1-1, with D tentatively TRBD1 (5 bases). The CDR3 has 15 residues. The V end was cut by 3 bases, the J end by 1 base, with 12 bases between. Germline CDR1 is LGHNA and CDR2 is YSLEER. CDR3 in amino acids: CASSQGVVANTEAFF. The CDR3 nucleotides are TGCGCCAGCAGCCAGGGGGTGGTGGCGAACACTGAAGCTTTCTTT.

The chain recombines TRBV5-8 with TRBJ1-1; unclear D gene. The CDR3 spans 11 residues. Germline loops: CDR1 SGHTS, CDR2 YDEGEE. V was shortened by 1 base and J by 10 bases, with 8 bases between the two germline ends. The CDR3 spells CASSLLQRAFF. The CDR3 coding sequence is TGTGCCAGCAGCTTGTTACAGAGAGCTTTCTTT.

The chain combines TRBV7-6 with TRBJ1-1; D gene ambiguous. Trimming took 5 bases from V and 0 from J, leaving 13 bases between them. This CDR3 contains 15 residues. Germline V gene data show CDR1 as SGHVS and CDR2 as FNYEAQ. The CDR3: CASSPLVAVNTEAFF. The CDR3, as DNA: TGTGCCAGCAGCCCCCTAGTCGCGGTGAACACTGAAGCTTTCTTT.

V usage is TRBV21-1 and J usage is TRBJ1-2; no DNA check was done on the table's D call, TRBD1. TRBV21-1 is an annotated pseudogene. This CDR3 is 20 amino acids long. The CDR3 loop reads CASSKTAVTGTGGDNYGYTF. CDR3 bases: TGTGCCAGCAGCAAAACGGCAGTAACCGGGACAGGGGGTGACAACTATGGCTACACCTTC.

The chain combines TRBV2 with TRBJ2-7; TRBD1 might be the D (6 bases). Germline V gene data show CDR1 as SNHLY and CDR2 as FYNNEI. This CDR3 is built from 13 residues. The V gene lost 11 bases and the J gene lost 3 bases, with 17 bases spanning the gap. CDR3 protein: CASAVKGVYEQYF. Written as DNA, the CDR3 is TGTGCCTCAGCAGTGAAGGGGGTCTACGAGCAGTACTTC.

This chain connects TRBV5-1 to TRBJ2-7, with 16 bases fitting TRBD2. Trimming at V came to 4 bases and at J to 11 bases, leaving 12 bases not matched to a gene. The CDR3 runs to 16 residues. CDR1 and CDR2 from the germline V gene are SGHRS and YFSETQ. CDR3 sequence: CASSPTGLAGGRIKYF. The CDR3 nucleotides are TGCGCCAGCAGCCCTACGGGACTAGCGGGAGGGAGGATAAAGTACTTC.

The chain combines TRBV14 with TRBJ2-1; the D gene is possibly TRBD2 (5 bases). CDR1 is SGHDN and CDR2 is FVKESK in the germline V gene. This CDR3 spans 15 amino acids. Deletions cut 1 base from V and 9 bases from J, with 16 bases between. The CDR3 protein is CASSQVSGLGAEQFF. The CDR3 DNA sequence: TGTGCCAGCAGCCAAGTTTCAGGATTGGGAGCTGAGCAGTTCTTC.

This chain joins TRBV18 and TRBJ1-1, with 8 bases that match TRBD1. With V trimmed by 2 bases and J by 10 bases, 15 bases remained unmatched. The CDR3 has 16 amino acids. Germline V gene sequence: CDR1 KGHSH, CDR2 LQKENI. CDR3: CASSPVDLTGGLGAFF. CDR3 DNA: TGTGCCAGCTCACCAGTGGACTTAACAGGGGGGCTCGGAGCTTTCTTT.

In its sample, this clone was seen many times. The rearrangement joins TRBV6-5 to TRBJ1-1; D call uncertain. This CDR3 spans 11 amino acids. With 6 bases removed from V and 3 bases from J, the gap between germline ends came to 5 bases. CDR1 MNHEY and CDR2 SVGAGI come from the germline V gene. The CDR3 loop is CASRGHTEAFF. The CDR3, as DNA: TGTGCCAGCAGGGGCCACACTGAAGCTTTCTTT.

The gene calls are TRBV6-1 and TRBJ2-7; D may be TRBD2 (6 bases). Germline-derived CDR1 and CDR2 are MNHNS and SASEGT. V was shortened by 7 bases and J by 3 bases, with 13 bases between the two germline ends. The CDR3 spans 13 residues. The CDR3 DNA follows: TGTGCCAGCAATGTGGGGGGTCTCTACGAGCAGTACTTC. It encodes CASNVGGLYEQYF.

This chain connects TRBV5-1 to TRBJ2-2; tentatively, D is TRBD1 (6 bases). Per germline, CDR1 SGHRS and CDR2 YFSETQ. This CDR3 is 18 amino acids long. Trimming cost V 0 bases and J 3 bases, with 18 bases left between them. CDR3 in amino acids: CASSLEIGRGPHTGELFF. The CDR3 DNA reads as TGCGCCAGCAGCTTGGAAATCGGCAGGGGCCCCCACACCGGGGAGCTGTTTTTT.

V and J are TRBV7-3 and TRBJ2-3, with TRBD2 matching 11 bases. This CDR3 region has 18 residues. Per germline, CDR1 SGHTA and CDR2 FQGTGA. The junction had 16 bases not matched to a gene; V was cut back by 5 bases and J by 6 bases. CDR3 nucleotides: TGTGCCAGCAGCCCCTCTAGCGGGAGGCCGCCAGGAGCCGATACGCAGTATTTT. Its protein product is CASSPSSGRPPGADTQYF.

V gene TRBV15 combines with J gene TRBJ1-1, with D perhaps matching TRBD1 (5 bases). Trimming cost V 3 bases and J 5 bases, with 16 bases left between them. This CDR3 contains 15 residues. Per germline, CDR1 LNHNV and CDR2 YYDKDF (reference sequence). The DNA for the CDR3 is TGTGCCACCAGCAGTGCCCGAGGGGCGCGGACTGAAGCTTTCTTT. It codes for CATSSARGARTEAFF.